The 10 T cell receptor beta chains below all came from one sample that was sequenced in a study of blood T cell repertoires in COVID-19 (dated by TCRdb to the early 2020s). The method behind the library was the immunoSEQ multiplex PCR assay. TCRdb re-hosts the immuneACCESS table, in-frame sequences only. Its copies lack some clones; in the studies checked, an unresolved V gene accounts for under half of them, and the cause for the rest is not known. Here the sample has roughly 190,000 clones; roughly 89% occur a single time. The ten largest clonotypes hold under 4% of the sample. Sequencing was performed on PBMCs or T cells enriched from blood (not recorded which). These receptors came from a woman aged 25 to 39 who had been exposed to COVID-19.

This clone was counted between two and nine times. The V call is TRBV27, the J call TRBJ1-2; 7 bases map to TRBD1. The CDR3 is made up of 13 amino acids. J was trimmed by 2 bases and V by 5 bases; bases with no gene match: 2. Per the germline V gene, CDR1 is MNHEY and CDR2 is SMNVEV (reference sequence). CDR3 sequence (DNA): TGTGCCAGCAGTGTGACAGGGAACTATGGCTACACCTTC. Translation gives CASSVTGNYGYTF.

The J gene is TRBJ1-1, the V gene TRBV24-1, with 7 bases lining up with TRBD1. The CDR3 runs to 19 residues. With V trimmed by 3 bases and J by 10 bases, 25 bases remained unmatched. Looked up from germline, CDR1 is KGHDR and CDR2 is SFDVKD. CDR3 sequence (DNA): TGTGCCACCAGTGATCCTAATTCCGGGACAGAAATCACCAACCAAGGAGCTTTCTTT. Protein product: CATSDPNSGTEITNQGAFF.

In its sample, this clone was seen once. V and J are TRBV2 and TRBJ1-5; the match to TRBD1 covers 7 bases. With 8 bases clipped from V and 3 bases from J, the junction kept 7 bases outside the gene matches. This CDR3 is built from 14 residues. Germline CDR1 reads SNHLY; CDR2 reads FYNNEI. The chain's CDR3 is CASRNRGNNQPQHF. CDR3 in DNA: TGTGCCAGCCGAAACAGGGGTAACAATCAGCCCCAGCATTTT.

The chain couples TRBV2 to TRBJ2-1; TRBD2 matches at 8 bases. The germline V gene has CDR1 SNHLY and CDR2 FYNNEI. There are 15 residues in the CDR3. V lost 6 bases to trimming and J lost 0 bases; unmatched junction nucleotides: 4. Written as DNA, the CDR3 is TGTGCCAGCAGCCCGGGGGGGAGCTCCTACAATGAGCAGTTCTTC. As protein: CASSPGGSSYNEQFF.

V gene TRBV5-3 combines with J gene TRBJ1-1, with 7 bases identical to TRBD1. TRBV5-3 counts as an open reading frame of uncertain function. The CDR3 extends over 17 amino acids. V was pared by 0 bases and J by 0 bases, with 8 bases of the junction left unmatched. The CDR3 here is CARSLDRGGPLNTEAFF. CDR3 bases: TGTGCCAGAAGCTTGGACAGGGGCGGCCCCCTGAACACTGAAGCTTTCTTT.

This rearrangement joins TRBV18 to TRBJ1-5; 7 nucleotides line up with TRBD1. The J segment lost 4 bases and the V segment lost 5 bases, leaving 2 bases of the junction unmatched. The CDR3 has 13 amino acids. Germline V gene sequence: CDR1 KGHSH, CDR2 LQKENI. The CDR3 DNA sequence: TGTGCCAGCTCAGGGGACAGAAATCAGCCCCAGCATTTT. It encodes CASSGDRNQPQHF.

This clone was seen ten or more times. The genes are TRBV25-1 and TRBJ2-7; D might be TRBD2 (6 bases). V lost 8 bases, J lost 3 bases, and 17 bases lay in between. CDR3 length equals 14 residues. CDR1 MGHDK and CDR2 SYGVNS come from the germline V gene. CDR3: CASVPYGGSYEQYF. DNA for the CDR3: TGTGCCAGCGTCCCCTACGGAGGGAGCTACGAGCAGTACTTC.

This chain connects TRBV9 to TRBJ2-5; 7 bases line up with TRBD1. The germline V gene has CDR1 SGDLS and CDR2 YYNGEE. This CDR3 is built from 15 residues. With 4 bases clipped from V and 2 bases from J, the junction kept 8 bases outside the gene matches. In DNA form, the CDR3 reads TGTGCCAGCAGCCTACAGGGGCGGTGGCAAGAGACCCAGTACTTC. The encoded protein is CASSLQGRWQETQYF.

The chain carries TRBV4-1 and TRBJ1-6, with no clear D. Per the germline V gene, CDR1 is MGHRA and CDR2 is YSYEKL. V lost 0 bases, J lost 0 bases, and 9 bases lay in between. The CDR3 length is 17 residues. In DNA, the CDR3 is TGCGCCAGCAGCCAAGAGTACAGTAGCTCCTATAATTCACCCCTCCACTTT. Its translation is CASSQEYSSSYNSPLHF.

V and J are TRBV19 and TRBJ2-7; the match to TRBD1 covers 10 bases. This CDR3 has 14 amino acids. Germline V gives CDR1 LNHDA, CDR2 SQIVND (reference sequence). The ends lost 5 bases at V and 6 bases at J; junction bases unmatched: 7. CDR3 region: CASSGGQGSREQYF. The CDR3 nucleotides read TGTGCCAGTAGTGGGGGACAGGGGTCCCGCGAGCAGTACTTC.